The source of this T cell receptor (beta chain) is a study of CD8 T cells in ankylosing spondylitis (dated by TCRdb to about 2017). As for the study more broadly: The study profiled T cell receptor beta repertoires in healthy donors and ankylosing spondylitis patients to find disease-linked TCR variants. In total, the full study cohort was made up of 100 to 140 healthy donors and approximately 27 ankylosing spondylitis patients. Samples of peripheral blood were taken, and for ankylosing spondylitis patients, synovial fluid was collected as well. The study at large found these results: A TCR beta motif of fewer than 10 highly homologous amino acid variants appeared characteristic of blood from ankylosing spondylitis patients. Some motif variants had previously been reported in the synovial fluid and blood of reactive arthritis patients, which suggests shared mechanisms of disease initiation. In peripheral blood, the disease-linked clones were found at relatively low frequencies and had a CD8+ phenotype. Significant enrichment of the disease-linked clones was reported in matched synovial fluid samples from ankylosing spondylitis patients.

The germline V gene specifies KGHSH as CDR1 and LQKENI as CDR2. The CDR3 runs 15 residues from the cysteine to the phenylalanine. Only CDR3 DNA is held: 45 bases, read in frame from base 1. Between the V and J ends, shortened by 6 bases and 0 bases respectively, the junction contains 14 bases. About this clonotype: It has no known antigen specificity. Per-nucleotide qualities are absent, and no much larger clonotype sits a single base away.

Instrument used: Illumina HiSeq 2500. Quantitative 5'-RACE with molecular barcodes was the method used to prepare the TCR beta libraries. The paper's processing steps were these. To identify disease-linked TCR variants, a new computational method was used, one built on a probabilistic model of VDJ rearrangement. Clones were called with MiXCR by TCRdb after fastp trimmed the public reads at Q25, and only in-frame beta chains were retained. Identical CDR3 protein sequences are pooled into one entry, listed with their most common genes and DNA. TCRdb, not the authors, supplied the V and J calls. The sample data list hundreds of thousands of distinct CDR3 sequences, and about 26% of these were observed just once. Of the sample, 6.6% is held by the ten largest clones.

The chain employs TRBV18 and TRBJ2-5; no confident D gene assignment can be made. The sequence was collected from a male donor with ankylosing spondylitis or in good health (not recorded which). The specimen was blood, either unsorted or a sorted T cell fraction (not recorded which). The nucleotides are TGTGCCAGCTCGCCCCCGGGTGGGCACCAAGAGACCCAGTACTTC. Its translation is CASSPPGGHQETQYF. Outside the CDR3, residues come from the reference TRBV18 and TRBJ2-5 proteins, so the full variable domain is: NAGVMQNPRHLVRRRGQEARLRCSPMKGHSHVYWYRQLPEEGLKFMVYLQKENIIDESGMPKERFSAEFPKEGPSILRIQQVVRGDSAAYFCASSPPGGHQETQYFGPGTRLLVL.